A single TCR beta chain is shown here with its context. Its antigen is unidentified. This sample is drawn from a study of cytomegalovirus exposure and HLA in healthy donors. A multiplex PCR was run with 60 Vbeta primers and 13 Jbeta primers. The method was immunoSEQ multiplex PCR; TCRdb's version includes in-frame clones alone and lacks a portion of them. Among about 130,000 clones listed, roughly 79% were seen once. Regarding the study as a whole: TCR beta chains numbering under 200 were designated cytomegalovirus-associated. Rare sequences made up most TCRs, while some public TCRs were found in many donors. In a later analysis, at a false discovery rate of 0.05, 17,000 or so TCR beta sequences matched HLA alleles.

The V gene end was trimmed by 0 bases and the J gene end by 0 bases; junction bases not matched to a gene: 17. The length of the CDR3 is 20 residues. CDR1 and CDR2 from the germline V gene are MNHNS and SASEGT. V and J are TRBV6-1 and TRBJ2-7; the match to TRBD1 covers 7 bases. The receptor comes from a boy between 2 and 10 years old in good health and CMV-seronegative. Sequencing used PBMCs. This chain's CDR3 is CASSEAMFPKQGSSSYEQYV. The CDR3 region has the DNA TGTGCCAGCAGTGAAGCGATGTTCCCCAAACAGGGGTCGAGCTCCTACGAGCAGTACGTC.